This T cell receptor beta chain stems from a study of control samples from healthy donors and cancer patients. Germline V gene lookup returns CDR1 MNHEY and CDR2 SMNVEV (reference sequence). The CDR3 has 18 residues. Trimming took off 6 bases at V and 3 bases at J, with 23 bases between the two ends. Method: immunoSEQ multiplex PCR; TCRdb's copy keeps in-frame clones and lacks some. Among 400,000 to 500,000 clones listed, more than 80% were seen once. The gene calls are TRBV27 and TRBJ2-2; TRBD1 or TRBD2 may be the D gene (6 bases each). The source is a man aged 35 to 55 with head and neck cancer. The sample comprised PBMCs. This CDR3 is CASSWLWGASRDTGELFF. DNA of the CDR3: TGTGCCAGCAGCTGGTTATGGGGGGCGTCGCGGGACACCGGGGAGCTGTTTTTT.